These 21 T cell receptor beta chains were all obtained from the same sample, sequenced in a study of human T cells and chemical hapten exposure. TCRdb independently ran MiXCR on the RACE reads; one entry per CDR3 protein. The sample has approximately 260,000 distinct CDR3 sequences, roughly 7.4% seen once. Noted time point: pre-sensitization, week 0. Treatment meaning: therapeutic diphenylcyclopropenone sensitization with weekly scalp DPC. The sequencing used whole blood, collected in connection with sensitization to the hapten diphenylcyclopropenone (DPC). The receptor source for this set is a man between 18 and 35 years old with alopecia areata. Some clones in this sample may be carry-over from other donors' samples.

This clonotype was counted at least ten times. This sequence joins TRBV7-8 and TRBJ2-7; 9 nucleotides line up with TRBD1. The CDR3 consists of 14 residues. The junction had 4 bases not matched to a gene; V was cut back by 3 bases and J by 4 bases. The germline gives CDR1 SGHVS, CDR2 FQNEAQ. The chain's CDR3 is CASSLRTGEYEQYF. In DNA form, the CDR3 reads TGTGCCAGCAGCTTGCGGACAGGGGAATACGAGCAGTACTTC.

The V call is TRBV2, the J call TRBJ2-2, with D perhaps matching TRBD1 (6 bases). V gave up 8 bases and J gave up 3 bases, with 13 bases separating them. The germline V gene encodes CDR1 SNHLY and CDR2 FYNNEI. The length of the CDR3 is 14 residues. For the CDR3, the DNA is TGTGCCAGCCAAGAAACAGGGTACACCGGGGAGCTGTTTTTT. Residues: CASQETGYTGELFF.

This clonotype has ten or more counts. The chain employs TRBV28 and TRBJ2-1; 7 positions match TRBD2. Trimming removed 7 bases from V and 8 bases from J; junction bases left unmatched: 8. Germline assignment: CDR1 MDHEN and CDR2 SYDVKM. The CDR3 extends over 13 amino acids. The CDR3 is CASTSGPSHEQFF. CDR3 DNA: TGTGCCAGCACTAGCGGTCCGAGCCATGAGCAGTTCTTC.

The CDR3 here is CSARGSGSNQPQHF. CDR3 bases: TGCAGTGCTAGAGGATCGGGTAGCAATCAGCCCCAGCATTTT. The rearrangement links TRBV20-1 to TRBJ1-5; D is unresolved. The CDR3 totals 14 residues. Per germline, CDR1 DFQATT and CDR2 SNEGSKA (reference sequence). V was pared by 1 base and J by 0 bases, with 7 bases between.

This chain joins TRBV29-1 and TRBJ1-1; TRBD1 aligns across 8 bases. The germline CDR1 and CDR2 sequences are SQVTM and ANQGSEA. J gave up 8 bases and V 5 bases, and 13 bases lay outside the gene matches. The CDR3 has 14 residues. CDR3 region: CSVKGGLRGQEAFF. The CDR3 DNA sequence: TGCAGCGTTAAAGGGGGCCTCAGGGGGCAAGAAGCTTTCTTT.

This clonotype was seen a few times. The chain joins TRBV3-1 to TRBJ1-1; D may be TRBD1 (5 bases). The V gene's germline CDR1 is LGHDT and CDR2 YNNKEL (reference sequence). The CDR3 runs 17 residues. V dropped 3 bases and J dropped 3 bases, with 20 bases sitting between them. The CDR3: CASSQSMGIEGDTEAFF. The DNA of the CDR3 is TGTGCCAGCAGCCAGAGTATGGGTATTGAAGGGGACACTGAAGCTTTCTTT.

This clonotype was detected ten times or more. The chain joins TRBV6-1 to TRBJ1-2; no clear D gene. The ends were cut back, 2 bases at V and 2 bases at J, with 9 bases in the middle. The CDR3 sequence is 14 residues long. The germline CDR1 and CDR2 sequences are MNHNS and SASEGT. CDR3 amino acids: CASSESIGNYGYTF. CDR3 nucleotides: TGTGCCAGCAGTGAAAGTATAGGAAACTATGGCTACACCTTC.

The V and J genes are TRBV11-1 and TRBJ1-1; TRBD1 matches 7 bases. The CDR3 spans 12 residues. CDR1 is SGHAT and CDR2 is FQDESV in the germline V gene (reference sequence). J was trimmed by 10 bases and V by 5 bases; bases with no gene match: 7. In DNA, the CDR3 is TGTGCCAGCAGCCAGACAGGGCGGAGAGCTTTCTTT. Its translation: CASSQTGRRAFF.

This clonotype was detected a few times. V gene TRBV24-1 combines with J gene TRBJ2-5; 7 bases fit TRBD1. This CDR3 has 16 amino acids. V was pared by 1 base and J by 2 bases, with 6 bases of the junction left unmatched. CDR1 is KGHDR and CDR2 is SFDVKD in the germline V gene. The CDR3 loop reads CATSDFGTGAQETQYF. CDR3 bases: TGTGCCACCAGTGATTTCGGTACAGGGGCTCAAGAGACCCAGTACTTC.

The sample holds a few counts of this clonotype. The chain employs TRBV7-2 and TRBJ2-7; the D is unclear. This CDR3 contains 11 residues. From germline, CDR1 is SGHTA and CDR2 FQGNSA. V was clipped by 5 bases and J by 9 bases, with 11 bases between them. CDR3 DNA: TGTGCCAGCAGCCCCTGGTACCTGCAGTACTTC. This translates into CASSPWYLQYF. Full variable domain (rest looked up from reference TRBV7-2 and TRBJ2-7): GAGVSQSPSNKVTEKGKDVELRCDPISGHTALYWYRQSLGQGLEFLIYFQGNSAPDKSGLPSDRFSAERTGGSVSTLTIQRTQQEDSAVYLCASSPWYLQYFGPGTRLTVT.

A few counts support this clonotype. V usage is TRBV4-3 and J usage is TRBJ2-1; tentative D call: TRBD2 (6 bases). Germline V CDR1 and CDR2: LGHNA, YSLEER. This CDR3 has 17 residues. V was shortened by 0 bases and J by 0 bases, with 12 bases between the two germline ends. CDR3 in amino acids: CASSQDWGESSYNEQFF. CDR3 sequence (DNA): TGCGCCAGCAGCCAAGATTGGGGGGAGAGCTCCTACAATGAGCAGTTCTTC.

The J gene is TRBJ1-1, the V gene TRBV5-8; D is perhaps TRBD1 (5 bases). Per the germline V gene, CDR1 is SGHTS and CDR2 is YDEGEE. Trimming took off 1 base at V and 6 bases at J, with 22 bases between the two ends. This CDR3 region has 17 residues. The DNA for the CDR3 is TGTGCCAGCAGCTTGACAGGACACCGGCTCTGGTTCGCTGAAGCTTTCTTT. Its translation: CASSLTGHRLWFAEAFF.

This clonotype was seen repeatedly, ten times or more. This sequence joins TRBV5-5 and TRBJ2-5; 9 bases align to TRBD1. Germline loops: CDR1 SGHKS, CDR2 YYEKEE (reference sequence). Trimming at V came to 4 bases and at J to 5 bases, leaving 6 bases not matched to a gene. The CDR3 consists of 14 residues. The CDR3 sequence: CASSKRTGAETQYF. The DNA for the CDR3 is TGTGCCAGCAGCAAACGGACAGGGGCGGAGACCCAGTACTTC.

The genes are TRBV7-9 and TRBJ2-5; 8 bases agree with TRBD2. Germline CDR1 SEHNR, CDR2 FQNEAQ (reference sequence). V gave up 5 bases and J gave up 1 base; unmatched junction bases: 6. The CDR3 has 15 residues. CDR3 loop: CASSPGLAFQETQYF. The CDR3 nucleotides read TGTGCCAGCAGCCCAGGACTAGCCTTCCAAGAGACCCAGTACTTC.

This clonotype showed up many times. V is TRBV7-9 and J is TRBJ1-1; the D gene is possibly TRBD1 (5 bases). Germline CDR1 and CDR2: SEHNR and FQNEAQ (reference sequence). The V gene lost 2 bases and the J gene lost 4 bases, with 11 bases spanning the gap. The CDR3 is 14 amino acids. The CDR3 nucleotides read TGTGCCAGCAGCTTAAAGGGGATTGGCACTGAAGCTTTCTTT. Its protein product is CASSLKGIGTEAFF.

This clonotype was seen once. This chain links TRBV5-6 with TRBJ1-6; D is ambiguous. The CDR3 runs 14 residues. The germline gives CDR1 SGHDT, CDR2 YYEEEE. V was cut by 3 bases and J by 7 bases, with 11 bases left in between. CDR3 amino acids: CASSYSHGNSPLHF. The CDR3 coding sequence is TGTGCCAGCAGCTACTCCCACGGGAATTCACCCCTCCACTTT.

This clonotype was seen repeatedly, ten times or more. The chain joins TRBV9 to TRBJ2-5; 7 positions agree with TRBD2. The CDR3 is 14 amino acids. Germline CDR1 SGDLS, CDR2 YYNGEE. The V segment lost 0 bases and the J segment 4 bases; nucleotides outside the gene matches: 3. CDR3 coding DNA: TGTGCCAGCAGCGTAGTCGGGGGGACAGAGACCCAGTACTTC. This codes for CASSVVGGTETQYF. The full variable domain, completed using reference TRBV9 and TRBJ2-5, is DSGVTQTPKHLITATGQRVTLRCSPRSGDLSVYWYQQSLDQGLQFLIQYYNGEERAKGNILERFSAQQFPDLHSELNLSSLELGDSALYFCASSVVGGTETQYFGPGTRLLVL.

This clonotype was seen a handful of times. The genes are TRBV7-9 and TRBJ1-1; D is uncertain. V was clipped by 0 bases and J by 7 bases, with 3 bases between them. Germline assignment: CDR1 SEHNR and CDR2 FQNEAQ (reference sequence). CDR3 length: 11 residues. The CDR3: CASSLAFEAFF. CDR3 in DNA: TGTGCCAGCAGCTTAGCGTTTGAAGCTTTCTTT. Full variable domain (outside the CDR3, taken from reference TRBV7-9 and TRBJ1-1): DTGVSQNPRHKITKRGQNVTFRCDPISEHNRLYWYRQTLGQGPEFLTYFQNEAQLEKSRLLSDRFSAERPKGSFSTLEIQRTEQGDSAMYLCASSLAFEAFFGQGTRLTVV.

This clonotype was counted only a few times. The chain couples TRBV20-1 to TRBJ2-7; tentatively, D is TRBD2 (6 bases). V was pared by 6 bases and J by 4 bases, with 10 bases between. Germline V gene sequence: CDR1 DFQATT, CDR2 SNEGSKA (reference sequence). The CDR3 sequence is 11 residues long. The CDR3 protein is CSAKEGYEQYF. The CDR3 coding sequence is TGCAGTGCCAAGGAGGGGTACGAGCAGTACTTC.

A few counts support this clonotype. The V and J genes are TRBV11-2 and TRBJ2-3; 8 bases are shared with TRBD1. With V trimmed by 2 bases and J by 3 bases, 4 bases remained unmatched. Germline V gene lookup returns CDR1 SGHAT and CDR2 FQNNGV. CDR3 length: 15 amino acids. CDR3 amino acids: CASSLRQGRTDTQYF. As DNA, the CDR3 is TGTGCCAGCAGCTTAAGACAGGGGAGGACAGATACGCAGTATTTT.

This clonotype was recorded a few times. V usage is TRBV2 and J usage is TRBJ1-5; 9 bases align to TRBD1. V lost 6 bases and J lost 5; bases outside the gene matches: 5. Germline CDR1 SNHLY, CDR2 FYNNEI. The CDR3 sequence is 14 residues long. The CDR3 nucleotides read TGTGCCAGCAGGGTAACAGGGGGCTATCAGCCCCAGCATTTT. Translation: CASRVTGGYQPQHF.